This TCR beta chain was captured in a study of blood T cells in healthy people across ages. Through a sample-barcoded 5' primer and a J-beta primer mix, a second PCR was run for about 6 to 11 cycles. TCRdb fed the 5' RACE reads into MiXCR, producing one record per CDR3 protein. The sample yields about 930,000 distinct CDR3 sequences, around 29% seen once. All donors came from Russia, were Caucasian and healthy, and spanned ages 6 to 90. V lost 0 bases and J 0 bases, leaving 9 bases between the germline ends. The CDR3 extends over 15 amino acids. CDR1 is SGHRS and CDR2 is YFSETQ in the germline V gene. These same data were also listed under a study on T cells of mothers and their children. That publication notes: cDNA synthesis used all extracted RNA, approximately 1.4 ug per 15 ul. Related mother and child pairs showed slightly greater overlap (not significant) than unrelated pairs did.

The chain has TRBV5-1 and TRBJ2-5; D is unclear. Sequencing was done on a sample of blood. The clonotype comes from a woman in her forties in good health. The CDR3 DNA reads TGCGCCAGCAGCTTGGGGGCTACGTACCAAGAGACCCAGTACTTC. Translated: CASSLGATYQETQYF.